This TCR beta chain was found in a study of blood T cells in healthy people across ages. Germline values: CDR1 LGHNA, CDR2 YSLEER. The CDR3 loop spans 16 amino acids. The authors ran a second PCR of about 6 to 11 cycles using a sample-barcoded 5' primer and a J-beta primer mix. TCRdb analysed the 5' RACE reads with MiXCR anew, one entry per CDR3 protein. The sample lists over 1,500,000 distinct CDR3 sequences, about 39% occurring once. In the case of this clonotype: The junction and the germline gene differ at one end; a read error may be behind it.

The J gene is TRBJ1-5, the V gene TRBV4-3, with D hard to call. Sequencing used blood. The clonotype was recovered from a human donor in good health. This CDR3 reads CASGQYLDRSNQPQHF. The CDR3 DNA reads as TGCGCCAGCGGCCAATATCTGGATAGAAGCAATCAGCCCCAGCATTTT.